One sample yielded the 9 T cell receptor beta chains listed below, sequenced in a study of blood T cell repertoires in COVID-19. Measured with immunoSEQ multiplex PCR; TCRdb has only the in-frame clones, and not every one. The sample has roughly 150,000 clones; roughly 80% are singletons. The sample was PBMCs or T cells enriched from blood (not recorded which). Receptors originate from a woman aged 35 to 49 with acute COVID-19.

In DNA, the CDR3 is TGTGCTAGTGGTTTGGTACCCACACAGGGAAATGAGCAGTTCTTC. It is translated as CASGLVPTQGNEQFF. V and J are TRBV12-5 and TRBJ2-1, with D maybe TRBD1 (6 bases). The germline gives CDR1 LGHNT, CDR2 FRNRAP. The CDR3 runs to 15 residues. Trimming cost V 0 bases and J 7 bases, with 13 bases left between them.

This chain links TRBV9 with TRBJ1-3; 7 bases fit TRBD1. Trimming took 0 bases from V and 2 from J; bases not matched to a gene: 2. This CDR3 is built from 15 residues. In germline, CDR1 is SGDLS, CDR2 YYNGEE. In DNA form, the CDR3 reads TGTGCCAGCAGCGTAGAGGGGACAGCTGGAAACACCATATATTTT. This encodes CASSVEGTAGNTIYF.

A few counts support this clone. The chain has TRBV18 and TRBJ1-2; 8 nucleotides match TRBD1. CDR3 length equals 17 residues. The ends lost 2 bases at V and 6 bases at J; junction bases unmatched: 14. Germline values: CDR1 KGHSH, CDR2 LQKENI. In DNA form, the CDR3 reads TGTGCCAGCTCACCAGGGGTTGGCACAGGGGGGCTGAATGGCTACACCTTC. Translation: CASSPGVGTGGLNGYTF.

This clone was seen only a few times. V usage is TRBV18 and J usage is TRBJ1-6; 7 positions agree with TRBD1. CDR1 is KGHSH and CDR2 is LQKENI in the germline V gene. This CDR3 comprises 15 residues. With 3 bases clipped from V and 6 bases from J, the junction kept 5 bases outside the gene matches. The CDR3 DNA reads as TGTGCCAGCTCACCCGGGGACAGTGTTAATTCACCCCTCCACTTT. It codes for CASSPGDSVNSPLHF. Looking up the rest from reference TRBV18 and TRBJ1-6 gives the full variable domain: NAGVMQNPRHLVRRRGQEARLRCSPMKGHSHVYWYRQLPEEGLKFMVYLQKENIIDESGMPKERFSAEFPKEGPSILRIQQVVRGDSAAYFCASSPGDSVNSPLHFGNGTRLTVT.

The rearrangement uses TRBV19 and TRBJ1-1; perhaps TRBD1 as D (5 bases). Looked up from germline, CDR1 is LNHDA and CDR2 is SQIVND (reference sequence). This CDR3 comprises 19 residues. Trimming removed 1 base at V and 0 bases at J, with 21 bases between. The CDR3 reads CASSIGDRVGILMNTEAFF. DNA of the CDR3: TGTGCCAGTAGTATAGGAGACAGAGTCGGCATCCTCATGAACACTGAAGCTTTCTTT. The full variable domain, its missing parts supplied by reference TRBV19 and TRBJ1-1, is DGGITQSPKYLFRKEGQNVTLSCEQNLNHDAMYWYRQDPGQGLRLIYYSQIVNDFQKGDIAEGYSVSREKKESFPLTVTSAQKNPTAFYLCASSIGDRVGILMNTEAFFGQGTRLTVV.

The chain couples TRBV30 to TRBJ1-3; D possibly corresponds to TRBD1 (6 bases). In germline, CDR1 is GTSNPN, CDR2 SVGIG (reference sequence). The CDR3 loop spans 14 amino acids. V gave up 8 bases and J gave up 3 bases, with 17 bases separating them. This CDR3 reads CAVEPTGYGNTIYF. The DNA for the CDR3 is TGTGCCGTCGAACCGACAGGATATGGAAACACCATATATTTT.

V is TRBV27 and J is TRBJ2-4; 15 bases align to TRBD2. Germline loops: CDR1 MNHEY, CDR2 SMNVEV (reference sequence). The CDR3 totals 20 residues. Trimming took 5 bases from V and 2 from J; bases not matched to a gene: 13. This CDR3 is CASSPRTSGRAGESKNIQYF. CDR3 nucleotides: TGTGCCAGCAGTCCCCGGACTAGCGGGAGGGCCGGGGAGTCCAAAAACATTCAGTACTTC.

Only a few counts were recorded for this clone. The chain recombines TRBV4-1 with TRBJ1-2; TRBD1 might be the D (5 bases). The length of the CDR3 is 12 residues. V was pared by 4 bases and J by 7 bases, with 10 bases between. Germline CDR1 MGHRA, CDR2 YSYEKL. DNA of the CDR3: TGCGCCAGCAGCCCGGGGGGAGGTGGCTACACCTTC. This encodes CASSPGGGGYTF.

V is TRBV5-1 and J is TRBJ1-1; the D is unclear. Germline loops: CDR1 SGHRS, CDR2 YFSETQ. CDR3 length: 14 amino acids. Deletions cut 0 bases from V and 1 base from J, with 7 bases between. CDR3 DNA sequence: TGCGCCAGCAGCTTGGACCAGCGGAACACTGAAGCTTTCTTT. Protein sequence: CASSLDQRNTEAFF.